This entry is about one TCR beta chain. The clone's antigen remains unknown. No clone much larger than this one lies a single base away; base qualities are absent. TCRbeta CDR3 regions were amplified from genomic DNA by means of the immunoSEQ Assay, a bias-controlled multiplex PCR. On the study's bioinformatics: The number of nucleated cells in each sample was estimated from the amplification of reference gene primers within the assay. Sequence reads were collapsed and filtered to measure the absolute abundance of every unique TCRbeta CDR3 rearrangement. Productive Simpson clonality was computed per sample as the square root of Simpson's diversity index over productive rearrangements. The source is immuneACCESS, and TCRdb retained only in-frame sequences with V and J called. Part of the clones is not carried over; for the studies checked, unresolved V genes explain less than half of this, and the remainder is unexplained. V and J calls plus clone size are reproduced from that table; the DNA served to infer D and trimming. The sample contains around 250,000 clones, around four fifths of them found a single time. The ten largest account for roughly 4.5% of the sample.

A second Seattle source provided samples from volunteer blood donors who had recovered from COVID-19. The collaborating institutions used their own protocols to collect whole blood in K2EDTA tubes. For TCRbeta analysis, collaborators shipped samples as frozen whole blood, isolated PBMCs, or DNA extracted from either of those sample types. These data come from a study of blood T cell repertoires in COVID-19 (dated by TCRdb to the early 2020s). Background on the whole study: The collaborator samples originated in the United States, Italy and Spain and spanned the acute and convalescent phases of COVID-19. The material from the prospective study consisted of cDNA or gDNA derived from T cells, B-cell-depleted T cells, or PBMCs. Subjects who had been exposed to COVID-19, were actively infected with it, or had recovered from it provided the deeply sampled blood TCRbeta repertoires that made up the dataset. The repertoires were released in a freely available public database intended as a resource for research on the immune response to SARS-CoV-2. The samples were drawn from two sources: the first 160 participants of the ongoing ImmuneRACE study, and 950 to 1,500 subjects contributed by 6 global collaborators. A de-identified subject ID, COVID-19 status, age in years and sex were almost always included in the sample metadata. HLA class I and class II types, where available, came from metadata supplied by the sample provider rather than from assay-based typing.

From V the trimming removes 4 bases and from J it removes 4 bases, while the gene matches leave 20 bases of the junction unaccounted for. The germline V gene encodes CDR1 SGHRS and CDR2 YFSETQ. The cysteine opens and the phenylalanine closes a CDR3 of 19 amino acids. Only the CDR3 DNA stays, 57 bases, in frame from base 1. Findings and caveats that apply to the study as a whole: The amount of clinical and demographic metadata varied by source and participant and was provided uncurated.

The chain is assembled from TRBV5-1 and TRBJ2-3; 8 central bases correspond to TRBD2. Sequenced sample: peripheral blood. The sequence was obtained from a man in his 60s who had recovered from COVID-19. CDR3 protein: CASSRTSFQGGGRADTQYF. The nucleotide sequence reads TGCGCCAGCAGCAGGACTAGCTTCCAGGGAGGTGGTCGCGCAGATACGCAGTATTTT.